A single sample gave rise to the 32 T cell receptor beta chains below, sequenced in a study of blood T cell repertoires in COVID-19. Profiling relied on immunoSEQ multiplex PCR, and the TCRdb table lists in-frame clones only, not all of them. In the table there are 35,000 to 40,000 clones, 75% to 90% of which are singletons. The specimen sequenced was peripheral blood. These receptors all stem from a man aged 50 to 59 with active or convalescent COVID-19.

This clone appeared a single time. The chain uses TRBV18 and TRBJ2-5; a possible D gene is TRBD1 (6 bases). This CDR3 spans 16 amino acids. Trimming took off 0 bases at V and 2 bases at J, with 13 bases between the two ends. Germline-derived CDR1 and CDR2 are KGHSH and LQKENI. The CDR3 bases are TGTGCCAGCTCACCACCTACACGGACAGATCAAGAGACCCAGTACTTC. Translated: CASSPPTRTDQETQYF.

This clone showed up just once. This chain joins TRBV6-6 and TRBJ2-2; the match to TRBD1 covers 10 bases. The CDR3 contains 16 residues. Looked up from germline, CDR1 is MNHNY and CDR2 is SVGAGI (reference sequence). V shed 6 bases, J shed 5 bases, and the junction held 9 bases outside the gene matches. The CDR3 DNA reads as TGTGCCAGCAGAGCAATCCCGGGACAGGGGACCGGGGAGCTGTTTTTT. As protein: CASRAIPGQGTGELFF.

The gene calls are TRBV5-5 and TRBJ1-4; possible D gene TRBD1, 6 bases. There are 15 residues in the CDR3. Trimming removed 6 bases at V and 10 bases at J, with 22 bases between. CDR1 and CDR2 (germline): SGHKS, YYEKEE (reference sequence). The CDR3 coding sequence is TGTGCCAGCACCATCGACCCTACAGGGTCCAGAAAACTGTTTTTT. It is translated as CASTIDPTGSRKLFF.

The rearrangement uses TRBV23-1 and TRBJ2-7; possibly TRBD1 for D (6 bases). TRBV23-1 is classed as an ORF, of uncertain function. The V end lost 0 bases, the J end lost 3 bases, and 9 bases lay between the germline ends. This CDR3 has 14 amino acids. CDR3 bases: TGCGCCAGCAGTCAATCTGCAGGGGACTACGAGCAGTACTTC. Protein product: CASSQSAGDYEQYF.

The chain joins TRBV27 to TRBJ1-4; 8 bases match TRBD1. The CDR3 is 16 residues long. With 3 bases clipped from V and 3 bases from J, the junction kept 6 bases outside the gene matches. Germline CDR1 is MNHEY and CDR2 is SMNVEV (reference sequence). This CDR3 reads CASSFRGRGSNEKLFF. The CDR3 DNA is TGTGCCAGCAGTTTCAGGGGGCGGGGGTCTAATGAAAAACTGTTTTTT.

The count of this clone is one. The rearrangement joins TRBV7-9 to TRBJ2-3, with TRBD2 identical over 14 bases. With V trimmed by 5 bases and J by 6 bases, 7 bases remained unmatched. CDR3 length: 16 amino acids. Germline assignment: CDR1 SEHNR and CDR2 FQNEAQ (reference sequence). The CDR3 DNA reads as TGTGCCAGCAGCCCGACTAGCGGGGGGGCTGGGGATACGCAGTATTTT. This translates into CASSPTSGGAGDTQYF.

J is TRBJ1-1 and V is TRBV3-1 (or the pseudogene TRBV3-2); 8 nucleotides align to TRBD1. In germline, CDR1 is LGHDT, CDR2 YNNKEL (reference sequence). V gave up 4 bases and J gave up 4 bases; unmatched junction bases: 5. The CDR3 sequence is 14 residues long. The CDR3 sequence: CASSPKTGGTEAFF. The CDR3 region has the DNA TGTGCCAGCAGCCCAAAAACAGGGGGCACTGAAGCTTTCTTT.

This chain links TRBV11-3 with TRBJ2-5, with TRBD1 matching 12 bases. This CDR3 comprises 16 residues. After removal of 5 bases from V and 2 bases from J, the junction contained 6 bases not matched to a gene. The germline CDR1 and CDR2 sequences are SGHNT and YENEEA. The CDR3 sequence is CASSDRDRGRQETQYF. The CDR3 DNA follows: TGTGCCAGCAGCGACCGGGACAGGGGGCGTCAAGAGACCCAGTACTTC. The full variable domain, its missing parts supplied by reference TRBV11-3 and TRBJ2-5, is EAGVVQSPRYKIIEKKQPVAFWCNPISGHNTLYWYLQNLGQGPELLIRYENEEAVDDSQLPKDRFSAERLKGVDSTLKIQPAELGDSAVYLCASSDRDRGRQETQYFGPGTRLLVL.

The rearrangement links TRBV11-3 to TRBJ1-4, with D possibly being TRBD1 (6 bases). CDR1 and CDR2 (germline): SGHNT, YENEEA. This CDR3 spans 14 amino acids. Trimming stripped 3 bases from V and 6 bases from J, with 11 bases between. CDR3 in DNA: TGTGCCAGCAGCTTGGGGGGGCAGGATGAAAAACTGTTTTTT. Translating gives CASSLGGQDEKLFF.

The V call is TRBV30, the J call TRBJ1-5, with D maybe TRBD1 (5 bases). CDR1 is GTSNPN and CDR2 is SVGIG in the germline V gene (reference sequence). The CDR3 length is 13 residues. Trimming took off 0 bases at V and 5 bases at J, with 8 bases between the two ends. The CDR3 nucleotides are TGTGCCTGGAGTGTACTGGGGCATCAGCCCCAGCATTTT. It specifies CAWSVLGHQPQHF. Together with reference TRBV30 and TRBJ1-5, the CDR3 gives the full variable domain: SQTIHQWPATLVQPVGSPLSLECTVEGTSNPNLYWYRQAAGRGLQLLFYSVGIGQISSEVPQNLSASRPQDRQFILSSKKLLLSDSGFYLCAWSVLGHQPQHFGDGTRLSIL.

In its sample, this clone is medium-sized. In nucleotides, the CDR3 is TGTGCCATCCGGGACAGGGGCTACGAGCAGTACTTC. Encoded protein: CAIRDRGYEQYF. The chain has TRBV10-3 and TRBJ2-7; 10 positions match TRBD1. Germline V lookup: CDR1 ENHRY, CDR2 SYGVKD. The CDR3 covers 12 residues. Germline trimming cut 8 bases from V and 3 bases from J; bases unmatched to any gene: 1.

This chain links TRBV10-2 with TRBJ1-6, with D perhaps TRBD1 (6 bases). The CDR3 is 15 amino acids. The V and J ends lost 10 bases and 10 bases respectively, with 23 bases between them. The germline V gene has CDR1 WSHSY and CDR2 SAAADI. The CDR3 DNA sequence: TGCGCCACCAAAGAGGGTCCCGCAGGGGAGTCACCCCTCCACTTT. Translation gives CATKEGPAGESPLHF.

V and J are TRBV24-1 and TRBJ2-2; 10 bases agree with TRBD1. Per germline, CDR1 KGHDR and CDR2 SFDVKD. The CDR3 totals 13 residues. V dropped 10 bases and J dropped 6; count of bases not matched to a gene: 4. The CDR3 here is CATKGQGSGELFF. In DNA form, the CDR3 reads TGTGCCACTAAGGGACAGGGGTCCGGGGAGCTGTTTTTT.

J is TRBJ2-3 and V is TRBV5-4; D might be TRBD2 (7 bases). CDR1 is SGHNT and CDR2 is YYREEE in the germline V gene (reference sequence). This CDR3 is built from 15 residues. Trimming stripped 4 bases from V and 1 base from J, with 13 bases between. For the CDR3, the DNA is TGTGCCAGCAGCAACAAGGGGGGGGGCACAGATACGCAGTATTTT. Translating it yields CASSNKGGGTDTQYF.

V gene TRBV7-8 combines with J gene TRBJ2-5, with 7 bases identical to TRBD2. J gave up 4 bases and V 0 bases, and 14 bases lay outside the gene matches. CDR1 SGHVS and CDR2 FQNEAQ come from the germline V gene. This CDR3 is built from 18 residues. CDR3 in amino acids: CASSLALLGGLFSETQYF. In DNA, the CDR3 is TGTGCCAGCAGCTTAGCGCTCTTGGGGGGGTTGTTCTCAGAGACCCAGTACTTC.

The rearrangement links TRBV18 to TRBJ1-6; 8 positions match TRBD1. Per germline, CDR1 KGHSH and CDR2 LQKENI. CDR3 length equals 14 residues. Losses at the gene ends were 6 bases for V and 8 bases for J; bases not matched to a gene: 6. The CDR3 loop reads CASSLDRDHSPLHF. CDR3 in DNA: TGTGCCAGCTCTCTGGACAGGGATCATTCACCCCTCCACTTT.

The table lists this clone with a few counts. The chain carries TRBV5-4 and TRBJ2-5, with 7 nucleotides matching TRBD1. CDR1 and CDR2 from the germline V gene are SGHNT and YYREEE (reference sequence). The V gene end was trimmed by 4 bases and the J gene end by 3 bases; junction bases not matched to a gene: 9. The CDR3 is 15 residues long. The CDR3 coding sequence is TGTGCCAGCAGCCTTACCGGGACAGCTGAAGAGACCCAGTACTTC. As protein: CASSLTGTAEETQYF.

This chain uses TRBV14 with TRBJ2-7; 9 bases match TRBD1. V lost 3 bases, J lost 2 bases, and 5 bases stayed unmatched. CDR3 length: 15 amino acids. CDR1 and CDR2 from the germline V gene are SGHDN and FVKESK. The CDR3, as DNA: TGTGCCAGCAGCCAGTTTCGGACAGGGGCCTACGAGCAGTACTTC. Translating gives CASSQFRTGAYEQYF.

The V gene is TRBV6-5, the J gene TRBJ1-5; D may be TRBD1 (5 bases). Looked up from germline, CDR1 is MNHEY and CDR2 is SVGAGI. Trimming took off 4 bases at V and 5 bases at J, with 9 bases between the two ends. The CDR3 runs to 13 residues. CDR3 coding DNA: TGTGCCAGCAGTTCCCAGGGCCATCAGCCCCAGCATTTT. Translating gives CASSSQGHQPQHF.

The chain joins TRBV15 to TRBJ1-1; D unclear. CDR1 and CDR2 from the germline V gene are LNHNV and YYDKDF (reference sequence). There are 14 residues in the CDR3. Trimming left V 5 bases short and J 4 bases short, with 14 bases between. CDR3 sequence (DNA): TGTGCCACCAGCGAGACTCTTCTTGTCACTGAAGCTTTCTTT. Protein: CATSETLLVTEAFF. The entire variable domain, with the rest obtained from reference TRBV15 and TRBJ1-1, is as follows: DAMVIQNPRYQVTQFGKPVTLSCSQTLNHNVMYWYQQKSSQAPKLLFHYYDKDFNNEADTPDNFQSRRPNTSFCFLDIRSPGLGDTAMYLCATSETLLVTEAFFGQGTRLTVV.

The J gene is TRBJ1-6, the V gene TRBV27; no reliable D call. The V and J ends lost 3 bases and 0 bases respectively, with 18 bases between them. Germline V gives CDR1 MNHEY, CDR2 SMNVEV (reference sequence). The CDR3 is made up of 19 amino acids. The CDR3 is CASSLIAEVGSSYNSPLHF. The CDR3 DNA follows: TGTGCCAGCAGTTTGATCGCAGAGGTGGGGAGCTCCTATAATTCACCCCTCCACTTT.

The V call is TRBV18, the J call TRBJ2-5, with 13 bases fitting TRBD2. V shed 3 bases and J 5 bases; nucleotides not matched to a gene: 3. CDR1 and CDR2 (germline): KGHSH, LQKENI. The CDR3 contains 15 residues. The CDR3 is CASSPTSGGSETQYF. The CDR3 nucleotides read TGTGCCAGCTCACCGACTAGCGGGGGGAGTGAGACCCAGTACTTC.

This chain links TRBV5-1 with TRBJ2-5; weak D call: TRBD1 (5 bases). There are 12 residues in the CDR3. The germline CDR1 and CDR2 sequences are SGHRS and YFSETQ. The V and J ends lost 5 bases and 4 bases respectively, with 9 bases between them. The CDR3 protein is CASSSTGETQYF. The CDR3 region has the DNA TGCGCCAGCAGTAGCACAGGAGAGACCCAGTACTTC.

The V gene is TRBV6-5, the J gene TRBJ1-1; D perhaps matches TRBD1 (5 bases). Germline V gene sequence: CDR1 MNHEY, CDR2 SVGAGI. This CDR3 comprises 14 residues. Trimming took 5 bases from V and 6 from J, leaving 16 bases between them. DNA for the CDR3: TGTGCCAGCAGTCAGACCTCAGGGAGGGCTGAAGCTTTCTTT. This translates into CASSQTSGRAEAFF.

This clone came up a few times. The rearrangement uses TRBV7-3 and TRBJ2-7, with TRBD2 matching 9 bases. Germline CDR1 SGHTA, CDR2 FQGTGA. The junction had 3 bases not matched to a gene; V was cut back by 4 bases and J by 2 bases. The CDR3 runs 14 residues. The CDR3 DNA reads TGTGCCAGCAGCTCGACTAGCGGTCCCTACGAGCAGTACTTC. Residues: CASSSTSGPYEQYF. The full variable domain, rest sourced from reference TRBV7-3 and TRBJ2-7, is GAGVSQTPSNKVTEKGKYVELRCDPISGHTALYWYRQSLGQGPEFLIYFQGTGAADDSGLPNDRFFAVRPEGSVSTLKIQRTERGDSAVYLCASSSTSGPYEQYFGPGTRLTVT.

The chain links TRBV14 to TRBJ1-1; 8 bases agree with TRBD1. With V trimmed by 4 bases and J by 3 bases, 7 bases remained unmatched. The CDR3 is 15 amino acids. The germline gives CDR1 SGHDN, CDR2 FVKESK. The CDR3 reads CASSPFGTGDTEAFF. In DNA, the CDR3 is TGTGCCAGCAGCCCCTTTGGGACAGGCGACACTGAAGCTTTCTTT.

About this clone: A read error may account for a junction end that differs from germline. Other nucleotide sequences from this sample produce the same CDR3. The gene calls are TRBV7-2 and TRBJ1-5; TRBD1 matches at 8 bases. CDR3 length equals 14 residues. Germline V gene data show CDR1 as SGHTA and CDR2 as FQGNSA. The CDR3: CASSFFRGHQPQHF. CDR3 nucleotides: TGTGCCAGCAGCTTTTTCAGGGGGCATCAGCCTCAGCATTTT.

The chain employs TRBV5-1 and TRBJ1-2, with 11 nucleotides matching TRBD1. Germline CDR1 reads SGHRS; CDR2 reads YFSETQ. The ends lost 0 bases at V and 5 bases at J; junction bases unmatched: 0. The CDR3 runs 14 residues. In nucleotides, the CDR3 is TGCGCCAGCAGCTTGGGGGACAGGGGGTATGGCTACACCTTC. Residues: CASSLGDRGYGYTF. Variable domain in full (rest from reference TRBV5-1 and TRBJ1-2): KAGVTQTPRYLIKTRGQQVTLSCSPISGHRSVSWYQQTPGQGLQFLFEYFSETQRNKGNFPGRFSGRQFSNSRSEMNVSTLELGDSALYLCASSLGDRGYGYTFGSGTRLTVV.

The V and J genes are TRBV28 and TRBJ1-2; a weak D match, TRBD1 (5 bases). Germline CDR1 is MDHEN and CDR2 is SYDVKM. The V end was cut by 1 base, the J end by 4 bases, with 7 bases between. This CDR3 comprises 13 residues. As DNA, the CDR3 is TGTGCCAGCAGTTTATCCCAGGGCTATGGCTACACCTTC. It codes for CASSLSQGYGYTF.

This clone was detected a few times. CDR3 bases: TGCAGTGCTAGTGTTAGGACAGGGGCCAATGAAGCTTTCTTT. This sequence encodes CSASVRTGANEAFF. V usage is TRBV20-1 and J usage is TRBJ1-1; TRBD1 aligns across 9 bases. Germline V gene sequence: CDR1 DFQATT, CDR2 SNEGSKA (reference sequence). The CDR3 extends over 14 amino acids. V lost 3 bases, J lost 7 bases, and 9 bases stayed unmatched.

V and J are TRBV4-2 and TRBJ1-2; 10 positions agree with TRBD1. With 4 bases clipped from V and 6 bases from J, the junction kept 2 bases outside the gene matches. The germline CDR1 and CDR2 sequences are LGHNA and YNFKEQ. This CDR3 is built from 13 residues. The CDR3 sequence: CASSRGTGDGYTF. The CDR3 DNA reads TGTGCCAGCAGCCGGGGGACAGGGGATGGCTACACCTTC.

The CDR3 coding sequence is TGTGCCAGCAGCACCACCATCACGGGGGGCGGGGGCACTGAAGCTTTCTTT. It yields the protein CASSTTITGGGGTEAFF. The chain employs TRBV7-8 and TRBJ1-1, with D possibly being TRBD1 (6 bases). Per the germline V gene, CDR1 is SGHVS and CDR2 is FQNEAQ. The V and J ends lost 5 bases and 4 bases respectively, with 23 bases between them. The CDR3 is made up of 17 amino acids. Full variable domain (remainder filled in from reference TRBV7-8 and TRBJ1-1): GAGVSQSPRYKVAKRGQDVALRCDPISGHVSLFWYQQALGQGPEFLTYFQNEAQLDKSGLPSDRFFAERPEGSVSTLKIQRTQQEDSAVYLCASSTTITGGGGTEAFFGQGTRLTVV.